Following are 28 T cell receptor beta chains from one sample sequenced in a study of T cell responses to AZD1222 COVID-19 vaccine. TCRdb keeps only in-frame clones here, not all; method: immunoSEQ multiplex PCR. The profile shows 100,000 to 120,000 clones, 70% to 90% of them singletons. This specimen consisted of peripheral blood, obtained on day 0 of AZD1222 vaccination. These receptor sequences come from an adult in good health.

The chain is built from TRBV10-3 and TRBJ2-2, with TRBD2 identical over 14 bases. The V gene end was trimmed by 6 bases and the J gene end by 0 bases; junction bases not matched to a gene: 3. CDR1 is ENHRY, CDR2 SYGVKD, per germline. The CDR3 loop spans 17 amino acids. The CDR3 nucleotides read TGTGCCATCAGGCCGGGACTAGCGGGGGCGAACACCGGGGAGCTGTTTTTT. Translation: CAIRPGLAGANTGELFF.

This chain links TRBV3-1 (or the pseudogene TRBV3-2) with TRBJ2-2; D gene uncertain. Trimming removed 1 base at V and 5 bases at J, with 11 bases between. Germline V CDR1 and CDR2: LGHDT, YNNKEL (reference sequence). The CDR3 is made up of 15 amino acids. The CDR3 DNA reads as TGTGCCAGCAGCCAAGGCCCTCAGTTAACCGGGGAGCTGTTTTTT. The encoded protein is CASSQGPQLTGELFF.

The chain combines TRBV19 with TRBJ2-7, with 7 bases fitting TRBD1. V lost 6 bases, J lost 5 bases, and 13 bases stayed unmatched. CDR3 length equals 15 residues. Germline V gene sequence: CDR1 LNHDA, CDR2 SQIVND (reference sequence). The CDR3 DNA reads TGTGCCAGTAGCTTAGACAGGGTAGGGGTCGACGAGCAGTACTTC. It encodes CASSLDRVGVDEQYF.

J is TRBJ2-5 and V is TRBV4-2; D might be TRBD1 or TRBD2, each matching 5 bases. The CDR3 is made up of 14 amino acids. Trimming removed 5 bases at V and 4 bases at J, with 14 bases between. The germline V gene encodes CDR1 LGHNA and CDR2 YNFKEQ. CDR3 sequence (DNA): TGTGCCAGCAGCGGTGAATCAGGGACAGAGACCCAGTACTTC. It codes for CASSGESGTETQYF.

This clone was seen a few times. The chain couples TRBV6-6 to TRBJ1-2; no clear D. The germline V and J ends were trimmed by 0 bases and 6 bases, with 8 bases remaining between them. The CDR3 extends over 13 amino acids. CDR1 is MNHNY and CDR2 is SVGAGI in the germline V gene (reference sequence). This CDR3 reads CASSYSTEDGYTF. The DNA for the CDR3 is TGTGCCAGCAGTTACTCGACGGAGGATGGCTACACCTTC.

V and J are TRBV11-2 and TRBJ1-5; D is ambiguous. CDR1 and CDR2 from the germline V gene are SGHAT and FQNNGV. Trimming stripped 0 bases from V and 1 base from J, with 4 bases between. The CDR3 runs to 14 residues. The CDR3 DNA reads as TGTGCCAGCAGCTTAGACGTCAGCAATCAGCCCCAGCATTTT. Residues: CASSLDVSNQPQHF.

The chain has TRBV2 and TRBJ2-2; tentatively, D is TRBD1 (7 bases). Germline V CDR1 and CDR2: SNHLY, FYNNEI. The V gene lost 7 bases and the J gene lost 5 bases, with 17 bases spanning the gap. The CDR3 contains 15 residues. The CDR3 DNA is TGTGCCAGCACCCTGGAGGGACAGAGAACCGGGGAGCTGTTTTTT. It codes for CASTLEGQRTGELFF.

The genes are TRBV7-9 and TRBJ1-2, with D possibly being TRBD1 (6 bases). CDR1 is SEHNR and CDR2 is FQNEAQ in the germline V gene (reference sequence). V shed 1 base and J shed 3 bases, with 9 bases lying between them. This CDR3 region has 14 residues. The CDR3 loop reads CASSLGAGDYGYTF. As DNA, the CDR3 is TGTGCCAGCAGCTTAGGGGCAGGGGACTATGGCTACACCTTC.

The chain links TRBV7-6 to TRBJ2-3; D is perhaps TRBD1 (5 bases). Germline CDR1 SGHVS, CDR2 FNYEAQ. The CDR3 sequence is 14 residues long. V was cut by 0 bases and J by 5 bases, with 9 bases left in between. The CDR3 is CASSLATDGDTQYF. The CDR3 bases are TGTGCCAGCAGCTTAGCGACAGACGGAGATACGCAGTATTTT.

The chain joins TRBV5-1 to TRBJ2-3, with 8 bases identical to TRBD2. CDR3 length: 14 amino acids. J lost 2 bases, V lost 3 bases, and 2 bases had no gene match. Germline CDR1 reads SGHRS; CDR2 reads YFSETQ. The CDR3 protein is CASSSGGDTDTQYF. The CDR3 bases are TGCGCCAGCAGCTCGGGAGGGGACACAGATACGCAGTATTTT.

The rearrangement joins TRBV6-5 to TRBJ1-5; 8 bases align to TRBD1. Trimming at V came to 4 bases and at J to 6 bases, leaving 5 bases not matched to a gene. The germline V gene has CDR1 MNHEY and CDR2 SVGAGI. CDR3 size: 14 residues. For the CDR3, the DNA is TGTGCCAGCAGTTCGGACAGGGTTGTTCAGCCCCAGCATTTT. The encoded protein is CASSSDRVVQPQHF.

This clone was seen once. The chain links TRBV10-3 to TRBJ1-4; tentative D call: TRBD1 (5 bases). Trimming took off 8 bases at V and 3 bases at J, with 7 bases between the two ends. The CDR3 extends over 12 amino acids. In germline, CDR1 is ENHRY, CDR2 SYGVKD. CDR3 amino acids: CAIGAANEKLFF. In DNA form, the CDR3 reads TGTGCCATCGGGGCAGCTAATGAAAAACTGTTTTTT.

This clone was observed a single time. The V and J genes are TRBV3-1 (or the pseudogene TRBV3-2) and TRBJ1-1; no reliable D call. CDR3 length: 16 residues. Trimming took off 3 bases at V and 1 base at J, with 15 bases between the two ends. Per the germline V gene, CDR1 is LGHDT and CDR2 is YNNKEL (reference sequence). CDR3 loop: CASSHWAGSTNTEAFF. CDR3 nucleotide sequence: TGTGCCAGCAGCCATTGGGCGGGTTCGACGAACACTGAAGCTTTCTTT.

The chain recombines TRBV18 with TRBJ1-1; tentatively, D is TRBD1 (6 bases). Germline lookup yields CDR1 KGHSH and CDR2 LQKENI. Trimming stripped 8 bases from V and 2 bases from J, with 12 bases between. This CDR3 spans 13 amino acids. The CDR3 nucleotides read TGTGCCAGCCGAGAGGGGGGCAACACTGAAGCTTTCTTT. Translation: CASREGGNTEAFF.

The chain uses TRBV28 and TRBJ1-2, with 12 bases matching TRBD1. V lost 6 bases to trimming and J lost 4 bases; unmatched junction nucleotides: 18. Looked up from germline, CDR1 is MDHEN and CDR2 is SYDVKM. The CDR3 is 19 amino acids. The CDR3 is CASRAPGQGAPLGLYGYTF. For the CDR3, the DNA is TGTGCCAGCAGGGCCCCGGGACAGGGGGCGCCTCTAGGCCTCTATGGCTACACCTTC.

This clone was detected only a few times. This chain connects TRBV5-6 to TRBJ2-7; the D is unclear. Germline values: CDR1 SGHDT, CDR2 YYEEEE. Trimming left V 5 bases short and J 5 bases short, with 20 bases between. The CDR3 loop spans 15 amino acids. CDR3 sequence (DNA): TGTGCCAGCAGTCCGACGCCTGGTGTGACGAACGAGCAGTACTTC. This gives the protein CASSPTPGVTNEQYF.

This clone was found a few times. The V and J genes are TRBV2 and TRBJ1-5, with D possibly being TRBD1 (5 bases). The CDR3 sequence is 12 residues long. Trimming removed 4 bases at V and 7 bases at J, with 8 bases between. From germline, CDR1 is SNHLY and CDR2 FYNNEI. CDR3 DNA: TGTGCCAGCAGTGTCGGGGGGCAGCCCCAGCATTTT. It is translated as CASSVGGQPQHF.

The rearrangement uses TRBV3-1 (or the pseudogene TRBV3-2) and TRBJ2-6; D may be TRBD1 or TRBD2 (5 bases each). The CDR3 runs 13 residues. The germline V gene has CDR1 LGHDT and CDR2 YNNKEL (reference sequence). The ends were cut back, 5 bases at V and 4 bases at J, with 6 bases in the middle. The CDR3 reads CASSGTGANVLTF. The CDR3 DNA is TGTGCCAGCAGCGGGACCGGGGCCAACGTCCTGACTTTC.

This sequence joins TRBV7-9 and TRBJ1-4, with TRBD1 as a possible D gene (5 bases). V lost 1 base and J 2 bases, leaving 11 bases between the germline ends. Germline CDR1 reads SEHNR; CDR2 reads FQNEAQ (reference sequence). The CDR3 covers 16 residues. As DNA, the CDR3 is TGTGCCAGCAGCTTAGGATGGGGCGGTACTAATGAAAAACTGTTTTTT. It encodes CASSLGWGGTNEKLFF. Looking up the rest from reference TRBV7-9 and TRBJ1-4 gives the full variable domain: DTGVSQNPRHKITKRGQNVTFRCDPISEHNRLYWYRQTLGQGPEFLTYFQNEAQLEKSRLLSDRFSAERPKGSFSTLEIQRTEQGDSAMYLCASSLGWGGTNEKLFFGSGTQLSVL.

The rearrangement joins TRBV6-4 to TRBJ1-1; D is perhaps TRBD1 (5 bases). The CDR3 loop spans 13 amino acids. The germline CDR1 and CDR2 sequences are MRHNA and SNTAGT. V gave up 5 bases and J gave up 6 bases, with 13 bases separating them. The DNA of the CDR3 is TGTGCCAGCAGTTATTCGGGGGTGGCTGAAGCTTTCTTT. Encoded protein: CASSYSGVAEAFF.

DNA for the CDR3: TGTGCCAGCAGCCAAGGTAGAGGACCTTACGAGCAGTACTTC. It translates to CASSQGRGPYEQYF. The chain joins TRBV14 to TRBJ2-7; no reliable D call. The germline CDR1 and CDR2 sequences are SGHDN and FVKESK. The CDR3 covers 14 residues. The ends were cut back, 1 base at V and 4 bases at J, with 11 bases in the middle.

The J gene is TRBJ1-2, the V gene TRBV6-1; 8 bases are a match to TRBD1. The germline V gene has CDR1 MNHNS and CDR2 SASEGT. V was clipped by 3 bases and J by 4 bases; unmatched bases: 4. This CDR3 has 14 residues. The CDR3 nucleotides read TGTGCCAGCAGTGAGACAGGGGCCTTCTATGGCTACACCTTC. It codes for CASSETGAFYGYTF.

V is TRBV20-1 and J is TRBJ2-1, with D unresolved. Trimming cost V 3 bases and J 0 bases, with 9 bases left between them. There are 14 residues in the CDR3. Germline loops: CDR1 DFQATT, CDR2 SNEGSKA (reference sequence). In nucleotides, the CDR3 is TGCAGTGCTAGTCTCTCCAGCTCCTACAATGAGCAGTTCTTC. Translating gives CSASLSSSYNEQFF.

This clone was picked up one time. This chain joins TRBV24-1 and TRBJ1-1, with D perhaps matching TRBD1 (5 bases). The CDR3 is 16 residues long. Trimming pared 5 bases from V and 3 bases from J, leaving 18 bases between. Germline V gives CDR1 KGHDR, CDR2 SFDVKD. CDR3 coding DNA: TGTGCCACCAGTGGCCCGGGCCCGGCGGGGGACACTGAAGCTTTCTTT. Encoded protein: CATSGPGPAGDTEAFF.

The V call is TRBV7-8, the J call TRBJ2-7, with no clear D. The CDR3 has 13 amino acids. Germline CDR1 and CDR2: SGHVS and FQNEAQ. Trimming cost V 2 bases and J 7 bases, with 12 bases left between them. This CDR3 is CASSLPPPREQYF. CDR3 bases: TGTGCCAGCAGCTTACCTCCTCCTCGGGAGCAGTACTTC. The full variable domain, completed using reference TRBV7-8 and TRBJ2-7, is GAGVSQSPRYKVAKRGQDVALRCDPISGHVSLFWYQQALGQGPEFLTYFQNEAQLDKSGLPSDRFFAERPEGSVSTLKIQRTQQEDSAVYLCASSLPPPREQYFGPGTRLTVT.

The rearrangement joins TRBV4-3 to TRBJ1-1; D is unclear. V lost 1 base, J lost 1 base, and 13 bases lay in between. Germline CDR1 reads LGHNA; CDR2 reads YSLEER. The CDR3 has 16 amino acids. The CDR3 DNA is TGCGCCAGCAGCCAAGGAATAGGATGGGAGAACACTGAAGCTTTCTTT. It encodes CASSQGIGWENTEAFF.

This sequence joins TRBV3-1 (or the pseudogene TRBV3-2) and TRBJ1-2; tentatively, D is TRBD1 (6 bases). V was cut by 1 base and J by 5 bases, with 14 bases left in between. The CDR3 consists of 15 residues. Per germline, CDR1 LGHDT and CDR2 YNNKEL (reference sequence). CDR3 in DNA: TGTGCCAGCAGCCAAGGACAGGACAACTCTTATGGCTACACCTTC. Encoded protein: CASSQGQDNSYGYTF.

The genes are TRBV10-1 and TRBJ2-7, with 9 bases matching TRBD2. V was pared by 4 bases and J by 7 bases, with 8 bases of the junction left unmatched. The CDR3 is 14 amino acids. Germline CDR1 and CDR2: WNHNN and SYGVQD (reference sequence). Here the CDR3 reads CASSATSGSGEQYF. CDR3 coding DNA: TGCGCCAGCAGTGCGACTAGCGGTTCAGGGGAGCAGTACTTC.